This T cell receptor (beta chain) derives from a study of shared clonotypes between healthy human individuals. CDR3 length equals 14 residues. V lost 1 base and J lost 1, with 8 bases in between. Germline V CDR1 and CDR2: SGHTA, FQGNSA. With respect to this clone: The antigen is undetermined.

Around 90 million PBMCs served as the genomic DNA source for unsorted samples. Assay runs were performed at deep level. Bulk PBMC genomic DNA spanned ten immunoSEQ deep plates. Libraries were prepared by immunoSEQ multiplex PCR; TCRdb keeps only in-frame clonotypes and omits some of them. In the table there are under 600,000 clones, about 79% of which are singletons. Study conclusions and caveats: Sequencing depth was predicted to influence how clonotypes are shared among donors.

This TCR came from a woman in her thirties or forties in good health. Some clones in this sample may be carry-over from other donors' samples. The chain joins TRBV7-2 to TRBJ2-7; D unclear. The sequencing sample was made of PBMCs. The chain's CDR3 is CASSLDTASYEQYF. As DNA, the CDR3 is TGTGCCAGCAGCTTAGATACAGCTTCCTACGAGCAGTACTTC. The full variable domain, with the rest looked up from reference TRBV7-2 and TRBJ2-7, is GAGVSQSPSNKVTEKGKDVELRCDPISGHTALYWYRQSLGQGLEFLIYFQGNSAPDKSGLPSDRFSAERTGGSVSTLTIQRTQQEDSAVYLCASSLDTASYEQYFGPGTRLTVT.